The 23 T cell receptor beta chains below come from one sample, sequenced in a study of T cell responses to AZD1222 COVID-19 vaccine. Libraries were prepared by immunoSEQ multiplex PCR; TCRdb keeps only in-frame clonotypes and omits some of them. The data hold about 120,000 clones, with around 92% observed a single time. The starting material was peripheral blood, obtained on day 0 of AZD1222 vaccination. All receptors come from an adult in good health.

The CDR3 DNA follows: TGTGCCAGCAGCTTCCTCGGACAGGGGAAGAACACTGAAGCTTTCTTT. Its translation: CASSFLGQGKNTEAFF. The gene calls are TRBV11-2 and TRBJ1-1; 9 nucleotides agree with TRBD1. V lost 3 bases, J lost 1 base, and 6 bases stayed unmatched. Looked up from germline, CDR1 is SGHAT and CDR2 is FQNNGV. The CDR3 consists of 16 residues.

This chain connects TRBV19 to TRBJ2-7, with D possibly matching TRBD2 (5 bases). The CDR3 sequence is 12 residues long. Trimming removed 3 bases from V and 3 bases from J, with 6 bases in between. In germline, CDR1 is LNHDA, CDR2 SQIVND (reference sequence). The CDR3 spells CASSIGGYEQYF. In DNA form, the CDR3 reads TGTGCCAGTAGTATCGGAGGCTACGAGCAGTACTTC.

This clone appeared once. The gene calls are TRBV28 and TRBJ1-1, with TRBD1 as a possible D gene (5 bases). V was clipped by 8 bases and J by 3 bases, with 13 bases between them. The CDR3 is 13 amino acids. The germline gives CDR1 MDHEN, CDR2 SYDVKM. DNA of the CDR3: TGTGCCAGCGCGGGGGGTTGGTACACTGAAGCTTTCTTT. This gives the protein CASAGGWYTEAFF.

This rearrangement joins TRBV7-9 to TRBJ1-6; TRBD1 is a possible D gene (6 bases). CDR3 length equals 19 residues. CDR1 is SEHNR, CDR2 FQNEAQ, per germline (reference sequence). V gave up 2 bases and J gave up 0 bases, with 17 bases separating them. The CDR3 spells CASSLRDTTKSSYNSPLHF. The CDR3 bases are TGTGCCAGCAGCTTACGGGACACCACCAAGAGCTCCTATAATTCACCCCTCCACTTT.

The chain recombines TRBV30 with TRBJ2-5; tentatively, D is TRBD2 (7 bases). CDR1 GTSNPN and CDR2 SVGIG come from the germline V gene (reference sequence). The CDR3 totals 15 residues. V was trimmed by 3 bases and J by 4 bases, leaving 18 bases between them. The CDR3 loop reads CAWSFWRGGGETQYF. CDR3 DNA sequence: TGTGCCTGGAGCTTCTGGAGGGGGGGAGGAGAGACCCAGTACTTC. The variable domain in full, with the rest retrieved from reference TRBV30 and TRBJ2-5, is SQTIHQWPATLVQPVGSPLSLECTVEGTSNPNLYWYRQAAGRGLQLLFYSVGIGQISSEVPQNLSASRPQDRQFILSSKKLLLSDSGFYLCAWSFWRGGGETQYFGPGTRLLVL.

This chain connects TRBV7-9 to TRBJ2-2; D unclear. This CDR3 comprises 14 residues. Trimming stripped 5 bases from V and 5 bases from J, with 12 bases between. Germline CDR1 SEHNR, CDR2 FQNEAQ (reference sequence). This chain's CDR3 is CASSLLTSTGELFF. CDR3 DNA: TGTGCCAGCAGCCTCCTAACAAGTACCGGGGAGCTGTTTTTT.

The chain joins TRBV6-6 to TRBJ1-3; D is undetermined. The CDR3 has 14 residues. Deletions cut 0 bases from V and 1 base from J, with 4 bases between. Germline V CDR1 and CDR2: MNHNY, SVGAGI (reference sequence). This CDR3 reads CASSYSSSGNTIYF. CDR3 nucleotides: TGTGCCAGCAGTTACTCAAGTTCTGGAAACACCATATATTTT.

This chain's CDR3 is CSASGRGLNYGYTF. CDR3 coding DNA: TGCAGTGCTAGTGGCCGGGGTCTCAACTATGGCTACACCTTC. J is TRBJ1-2 and V is TRBV20-1; D is undetermined. CDR1 and CDR2 from the germline V gene are DFQATT and SNEGSKA (reference sequence). This CDR3 has 14 amino acids. The germline V and J ends were trimmed by 3 bases and 2 bases, with 13 bases remaining between them.

This clone came up once. The chain links TRBV5-1 to TRBJ2-5; no reliable D call. Germline V gene sequence: CDR1 SGHRS, CDR2 YFSETQ. The CDR3 extends over 15 amino acids. V dropped 3 bases and J dropped 1 base, with 13 bases sitting between them. The DNA of the CDR3 is TGCGCCAGCAGCTGGGGTGGGATGCGCCAAGAGACCCAGTACTTC. It yields the protein CASSWGGMRQETQYF.

The V gene is TRBV3-1 (or the pseudogene TRBV3-2), the J gene TRBJ1-2, with D possibly being TRBD1 (5 bases). With 4 bases removed from V and 8 bases from J, the gap between germline ends came to 20 bases. CDR3 size: 15 residues. Germline V lookup: CDR1 LGHDT, CDR2 YNNKEL (reference sequence). CDR3 amino acids: CASSLRERGFGGYTF. CDR3 bases: TGTGCCAGCAGCCTCCGGGAGAGGGGCTTTGGCGGCTACACCTTC.

The genes are TRBV2 and TRBJ2-7, with 8 bases matching TRBD1. Germline CDR1 SNHLY, CDR2 FYNNEI. With V trimmed by 8 bases and J by 4 bases, 4 bases remained unmatched. The CDR3 covers 12 residues. CDR3 residues: CASDYRGYEQYF. CDR3 bases: TGTGCCAGCGATTACAGGGGGTACGAGCAGTACTTC.

This clone has only a few counts. The chain employs TRBV10-3 and TRBJ1-2; D may be TRBD1 (5 bases). V lost 8 bases and J 1 base, leaving 14 bases between the germline ends. Germline-derived CDR1 and CDR2 are ENHRY and SYGVKD. CDR3 length: 14 residues. The DNA of the CDR3 is TGTGCCATCCGAGGGGATAACCGTAACTATGGCTACACCTTC. This sequence encodes CAIRGDNRNYGYTF.

The J gene is TRBJ1-1, the V gene TRBV11-2; maybe TRBD1 (6 bases). The V end lost 1 base, the J end lost 3 bases, and 18 bases lay between the germline ends. The CDR3 is 17 amino acids. Germline V gene data show CDR1 as SGHAT and CDR2 as FQNNGV. The CDR3: CASSLGLRGRGYTEAFF. CDR3 bases: TGTGCCAGCAGCTTAGGACTGCGGGGGCGCGGGTACACTGAAGCTTTCTTT.

The rearrangement links TRBV6-5 to TRBJ1-2; the D gene is possibly TRBD1 (5 bases). Trimming shortened V by 2 bases and J by 10 bases, and 20 bases separated the two germline ends. There are 15 residues in the CDR3. Germline lookup yields CDR1 MNHEY and CDR2 SVGAGI. Written as DNA, the CDR3 is TGTGCCAGCAGTTACCAAATCACCGGGGGGATTTACTACACCTTC. Translated, it gives CASSYQITGGIYYTF.

The gene calls are TRBV7-3 and TRBJ2-1; 12 bases are shared with TRBD2. CDR1 SGHTA and CDR2 FQGTGA come from the germline V gene. The CDR3 has 14 amino acids. Germline trimming cut 4 bases from V and 7 bases from J; bases unmatched to any gene: 2. CDR3 sequence (DNA): TGTGCCAGCAGCTCTAGCGGGAGGGCTAATGAGCAGTTCTTC. It is translated as CASSSSGRANEQFF.

The chain recombines TRBV5-6 with TRBJ1-5; D remains unclear. V was clipped by 0 bases and J by 7 bases, with 5 bases between them. This CDR3 is 12 amino acids long. Germline values: CDR1 SGHDT, CDR2 YYEEEE. Here the CDR3 DNA reads TGTGCCAGCAGCTTGGAGGACCAGCCCCAGCATTTT. Its protein is CASSLEDQPQHF.

The chain carries TRBV10-3 and TRBJ1-6, with D possibly matching TRBD1 (6 bases). The CDR3 covers 14 residues. V lost 3 bases to trimming and J lost 10 bases, with 13 bases between them. CDR1 and CDR2 from the germline V gene are ENHRY and SYGVKD. CDR3 in amino acids: CAISDQGKESPLHF. CDR3 sequence (DNA): TGTGCCATCAGTGATCAGGGGAAAGAGTCACCCCTCCACTTT.

This chain connects TRBV2 to TRBJ1-6; 7 bases line up with TRBD1. The junction had 17 bases not matched to a gene; V was cut back by 8 bases and J by 13 bases. Looked up from germline, CDR1 is SNHLY and CDR2 is FYNNEI. This CDR3 region has 15 residues. The CDR3 DNA reads TGTGCCAGCCAACCTCCGGGGACAGCATTTTACCCCCTCCACTTT. It codes for CASQPPGTAFYPLHF.

This chain uses TRBV2 with TRBJ2-7; D unresolved. The ends were cut back, 2 bases at V and 3 bases at J, with 5 bases in the middle. The germline V gene has CDR1 SNHLY and CDR2 FYNNEI. This CDR3 comprises 12 residues. The CDR3 bases are TGTGCCAGCAGTGAAATGCTCTACGAGCAGTACTTC. As protein: CASSEMLYEQYF.

The rearrangement uses TRBV30 and TRBJ2-4, with D perhaps matching TRBD1 or TRBD2 (5 bases each). Per the germline V gene, CDR1 is GTSNPN and CDR2 is SVGIG (reference sequence). CDR3 length: 17 amino acids. Trimming shortened V by 1 base and J by 0 bases, and 16 bases separated the two germline ends. For the CDR3, the DNA is TGTGCCTGGAGTGCCGGGGCCTACTATCTAGCCAAAAACATTCAGTACTTC. It translates to CAWSAGAYYLAKNIQYF.

The genes are TRBV19 and TRBJ2-7; a weak D match, TRBD1 (5 bases). This CDR3 is built from 13 residues. CDR1 is LNHDA and CDR2 is SQIVND in the germline V gene (reference sequence). V was cut by 4 bases and J by 5 bases, with 12 bases left in between. The CDR3 DNA sequence: TGTGCCAGTAGTACCTCGCAGGGCCACGAGCAGTACTTC. This translates into CASSTSQGHEQYF.

J is TRBJ2-1 and V is TRBV18, with 9 bases matching TRBD1. Germline loops: CDR1 KGHSH, CDR2 LQKENI. V shed 6 bases and J 0 bases; nucleotides not matched to a gene: 3. The CDR3 is 15 amino acids. The CDR3 is CASSGTGSSYNEQFF. CDR3 in DNA: TGTGCCAGCTCCGGGACAGGGAGCTCCTACAATGAGCAGTTCTTC.

The chain joins TRBV27 to TRBJ2-1, with 9 bases fitting TRBD1. From germline, CDR1 is MNHEY and CDR2 SMNVEV (reference sequence). The CDR3 runs to 15 residues. Unmatched junction bases numbered 3, after V lost 5 bases and J lost 1 base. CDR3 sequence: CASSPGTGSYNEQFF. CDR3 bases: TGTGCCAGCAGTCCCGGGACAGGGTCCTACAATGAGCAGTTCTTC.